This T cell receptor beta chain was identified in a study of shared clonotypes between healthy human individuals (dated by TCRdb to the early 2020s). Looking at the study overall: The cohort included a few men and a couple of women between 18 and 49 years of age. The study deeply sequenced blood TCR repertoires of about 5 healthy adults to estimate repertoire size and the extent of clonotype sharing between individuals. To increase sequencing depth and limit assay-specific biases, TCR repertoire library preparation and sequencing were carried out by different laboratories using diverse techniques. Leukapheresis yielded between about 0.9 and 9 billion PBMCs per donor. The research as a whole found: The small number of donors limited the genetic and exposure-history diversity represented. Based on pairwise subsampling, the degree of clonotype sharing among donors was expected to be affected by sequencing depth. Only blood was sampled, and tissue TCR repertoires likely differ from those in blood.

V drops 5 bases and J drops 7 bases, leaving 11 bases in between. CDR1 and CDR2 are read off the germline V gene as SGHTA and FQGTGA. The cysteine opens and the phenylalanine closes a CDR3 of 13 amino acids. Left in the record is the CDR3 DNA by itself, 39 bases read in frame from the first base. Using the deep immunoSEQ assay, multiplex PCR amplified TCR CDR3 regions from genomic DNA. Extracted genomic DNA from each cell subset was distributed evenly across all wells of several immunoSEQ 96-well plates, and each plate was treated as a replicate. For unsorted PBMC, each replicate PCR was loaded with about 300 ng genomic DNA, equivalent to roughly 33,000 T cell genomes. Genomic DNA from unsorted PBMC was sequenced over ten immunoSEQ deep assay plates. Purified libraries were quantified with a Qubit 3.0 fluorometer, sized on a Bioanalyzer 2100, and re-quantified with the KAPA Library Quantification kit. Every immunoSEQ 96-well plate was sequenced on a separate single-read 150-cycle Illumina NextSeq 550 flow cell. The study's own analysis went as follows. Because the immunoSEQ output included only junctional sequences and no quality scores, the filtering could not be the same as the filtering used for full-length reads. Sequences were annotated with PyIR, a Python wrapper for IgBLAST v1.9, and V/J genes and CDR3 were assigned using IMGT germline references. Reads with weak V/J assignments (E-value above 1e-6), missing CDR3, stop codons, out-of-frame junctions, or ambiguous translated residues were removed. A V3J clonotype was defined by an identical inferred V gene, J gene, and CDR3 amino acid sequence. Percentage overlap between repertoires was computed as shared unique clonotypes divided by the size of the smaller repertoire. Repertoire richness was assessed with RTK rarefaction, the Chao1 estimator, and Recon v2.1 estimates of unobserved clonotypes. In its TCRdb copy, this immuneACCESS table keeps in-frame sequences only and misses some clones. Where compared with another copy, unresolved V genes explain less than half of these, and the others have no known cause. The V and J calls and clone size come from that table; D and trimming were worked out from the DNA. This sample is represented by 450,000 to 550,000 clones; roughly 78% of them were singletons. 10% to 15% of the sample lies in the top ten.

Details on this clone: Its specific antigen is unknown. No base quality values were provided; no much bigger clone lies one nucleotide off. Other DNA sequences within the sample encode an identical CDR3.

Donors were healthy HIV-negative adults with no recently reported acute infections or vaccinations. Every donor was a Caucasian adult living in Nashville, Tennessee, USA. For unsorted samples, some 100 million PBMCs were counted, and genomic DNA was extracted using the QIAamp DNA Blood Mini kit. Blood was collected by leukapheresis, and PBMCs were isolated by Ficoll-Histopaque density gradient centrifugation and then cryopreserved in liquid nitrogen vapor phase. The sequence came from a woman aged 40 to 50 in good health. Some clones in this sample may be carry-over from other donors' samples. Sequencing was performed on PBMCs. The rearrangement combines TRBV7-3 with TRBJ2-2; TRBD2 could be the D gene, as 5 bases match. The DNA is TGTGCCAGCAGCAGCAGAGGAGGCGGGGAGCTGTTTTTT. This sequence encodes CASSSRGGGELFF. This CDR3, with the reference TRBV7-3 and TRBJ2-2 proteins standing in past its ends, gives the full variable domain GAGVSQTPSNKVTEKGKYVELRCDPISGHTALYWYRQSLGQGPEFLIYFQGTGAADDSGLPNDRFFAVRPEGSVSTLKIQRTERGDSAVYLCASSSRGGGELFFGEGSRLTVL.